This T cell receptor (beta chain) was sequenced during a study of OX40 agonist ivuxolimab in advanced cancers. Regarding the study in general: The costimulatory receptor OX40 (CD134) was targeted by ivuxolimab, a fully human IgG2 agonistic monoclonal antibody. Peripheral TCRbeta sequencing aimed to test whether ivuxolimab altered TCR sequence diversity and caused clonal T-cell expansion. Of the approximately 50 dose-escalation patients, hepatocellular carcinoma was present in around 20, melanoma in roughly 15, renal cell carcinoma in 9 and head and neck cancer in 9. The monotherapy dose-escalation portion (N of about 50 patients) of the phase I ivuxolimab trial is reported in the paper. Partial responses occurred in three dose-escalation patients: two with cutaneous melanoma and one with hepatocellular carcinoma. In the dose-escalation cohort, 65% to 85% of patients were male, and the mean age was 60 years with a range of about 23 to 79. Patients were allowed to have had prior anti-PD-1, anti-PD-L1 or anti-CTLA-4 therapy, and 40% of the dose-escalation patients had previously received checkpoint inhibitors. Intravenous ivuxolimab was administered to patients every 2 weeks at six dose levels: 0.01, 0.1, 0.3, 1.5, 3 and 10 mg/kg. Results the study describes overall, beyond this receptor: Clonal expansion of both CD4+ and CD8+ blood T cells was observed from baseline to week 6 at doses 0.1 to 3.0 mg/kg. The antigen specificity of the clonally expanded peripheral T cells was not determined. After ivuxolimab, CD8+ T cells had more expanded clones than CD4+ T cells on average. In the 0.1-3.0 mg/kg groups, partial responders were among the patients with the lowest normalized peripheral clonal expansion, particularly in CD8+ T cells. Low levels of normalized T-cell clonal expansion were also seen in some nonresponding patients.

V and J lose 0 bases and 6 bases, and a span of 15 bases separates them. The germline V gene gives CDR1 as SGDLS and CDR2 as YYNGEE. From the cysteine through the phenylalanine, the CDR3 covers 15 amino acids. Left in the record is the CDR3 DNA by itself, 45 bases read in frame from the first base. To sequence the TCRbeta CDR3 region, genomic DNA was isolated from the sorted cells. The immunoSEQ Assay was used to sequence the TCRbeta CDR3 regions. In TCRdb, the immuneACCESS table is reduced to in-frame sequences with V and J assigned. These tables do not hold every clone; where another copy was compared, an unresolved V gene accounts for under half, and the others remain unexplained. Here the sample has tens of thousands of clones; 80% to 90% occur a single time. The ten largest clones represent 4.7% of the sample. About this clone itself: The antigen this receptor binds is unknown. Within one base of it there is no much larger clone, and no base qualities were kept.

Patients with a history of autoimmune disease or receiving systemic immunosuppression were excluded from the trial. Peripheral blood for TCR sequencing was collected from all dose cohorts at baseline, on cycle 4 day 1, and on cycle 7 day 1. The samples were taken from a phase I, first-in-human, multicenter, open-label dose-escalation trial of ivuxolimab. Adults with locally advanced or metastatic melanoma, renal cell, hepatocellular, or head and neck squamous cell carcinoma were enrolled in the trial. Before TCR sequencing, CD4+ T cells and CD8+ T cells from peripheral blood were sorted into separate populations.

This clonotype originated in an adult with an advanced solid tumor such as melanoma, head and neck, liver or kidney cancer. The chain joins TRBV9 to TRBJ1-2; no D gene can be assigned with confidence. The sample here was CD4+ or CD8+ T cells sorted from blood, taken in a trial of the OX40 agonist ivuxolimab. In nucleotides, the sequence is TGTGCCAGCAGCGTAGGTCTGGGCTCAGTTCATGGCTACACCTTC. Its protein reads: CASSVGLGSVHGYTF.